This is a list of T cell receptor beta chains from one sample in a study of CD8 T cells in ankylosing spondylitis. TCRdb re-analysed the 5' RACE reads in MiXCR, keeping a single row per CDR3 protein. This table holds more than 100,000 distinct CDR3 sequences, 17% found once. Source material: blood, either unsorted or a sorted T cell fraction (not recorded which). These receptors were collected from a male donor with ankylosing spondylitis. Both conserved end residues are trimmed from each CDR3.

V gene: TRBV7-9
J gene: TRBJ1-1
CDR3 protein: ASSSGHLTGYTEAF

V gene: TRBV24-1
J gene: TRBJ2-7
CDR3 protein: TTSDSSGGSYEQY

V gene: TRBV28
J gene: TRBJ2-1
CDR3 protein: ASSFGLEQF

V gene: TRBV4-1
J gene: TRBJ2-7
CDR3 protein: ASSQDRTRSYEQY

V gene: TRBV29-1
J gene: TRBJ2-7
CDR3 protein: SGFGGANYEQY

V gene: TRBV7-3
J gene: TRBJ2-5
CDR3 protein: ASGGAEQETQY

V gene: TRBV4-1
J gene: TRBJ2-4
CDR3 protein: ASSLPTSGRAQSKNIQY

V gene: TRBV5-4
J gene: TRBJ1-1
CDR3 protein: ASSAPPRAEAF

V gene: TRBV29-1
J gene: TRBJ2-2
CDR3 protein: SVEDLLGPGELF

V gene: TRBV27
J gene: TRBJ2-1
CDR3 protein: ASSGGMEMDEQF

V gene: TRBV9
J gene: TRBJ2-3
CDR3 protein: ASSPRGGRAEDTQY

V gene: TRBV4-1
J gene: TRBJ2-1
CDR3 protein: ASSQAGLAGADEQF

V gene: TRBV28
J gene: TRBJ2-7
CDR3 protein: ASSLIMWYEQY

V gene: TRBV29-1
J gene: TRBJ1-2
CDR3 protein: SASHGRSNYGYT

V gene: TRBV29-1
J gene: TRBJ2-3
CDR3 protein: SGDRPGTDTQY

V gene: TRBV18
J gene: TRBJ2-5
CDR3 protein: ASSPSDGGPETQY

V gene: TRBV4-1
J gene: TRBJ2-1
CDR3 protein: ASSRGTSGSDEQF

V gene: TRBV4-3
J gene: TRBJ2-1
CDR3 protein: ASSLQREVLNEQF

V gene: TRBV15
J gene: TRBJ2-5
CDR3 protein: ATSHTFTSVQETQY

V gene: TRBV11-1
J gene: TRBJ2-3
CDR3 protein: ASSSLAVADSSTDTQY

V gene: TRBV6-2/TRBV6-3
J gene: TRBJ2-7
CDR3 protein: ASSSGEEPYEQY

V gene: TRBV4-1
J gene: TRBJ2-7
CDR3 protein: ASSQSRLAGASYEQY

V gene: TRBV30
J gene: TRBJ2-1
CDR3 protein: AWSEGRTYNEQF

V gene: TRBV5-1
J gene: TRBJ2-1
CDR3 protein: ASSLYPGESYNEQF

V gene: TRBV20-1
J gene: TRBJ2-2
CDR3 protein: SAGSTLAGVVTGELF

V gene: TRBV29-1
J gene: TRBJ1-5
CDR3 protein: SAPGPNQPQH

V gene: TRBV20-1
J gene: TRBJ2-3
CDR3 protein: SARDLGLAGEGDTQY

V gene: TRBV12-3/TRBV12-4
J gene: TRBJ2-3
CDR3 protein: ASSPSSGSTDTQY

V gene: TRBV4-3
J gene: TRBJ2-1
CDR3 protein: ASSQDRGGSMGEQF

V gene: TRBV12-3/TRBV12-4
J gene: TRBJ2-7
CDR3 protein: ASSGGSTYEQY

V gene: TRBV7-9
J gene: TRBJ2-3
CDR3 protein: ASSLSGGGDTQY

V gene: TRBV12-3/TRBV12-4
J gene: TRBJ2-2
CDR3 protein: ASTLWTSETGELF

V gene: TRBV5-4
J gene: TRBJ2-7
CDR3 protein: ASSTTGEQY

V gene: TRBV25-1
J gene: TRBJ2-2
CDR3 protein: ASSVYGELF

V gene: TRBV15
J gene: TRBJ1-5
CDR3 protein: ATSSGGEGNQPQH

V gene: TRBV7-9
J gene: TRBJ1-1
CDR3 protein: ASSLIAVNTEAF

V gene: TRBV25-1
J gene: TRBJ2-1
CDR3 protein: ASSEDIHNEQF

V gene: TRBV6-1
J gene: TRBJ1-6
CDR3 protein: ASRRGTHNSPLH

V gene: TRBV28
J gene: TRBJ1-6
CDR3 protein: ASSLYRAGRTLH

V gene: TRBV20-1
J gene: TRBJ1-2
CDR3 protein: SARPERGSPYGYT

V gene: TRBV6-1
J gene: TRBJ1-4
CDR3 protein: ASSDLPGSVEEKLF

V gene: TRBV7-7
J gene: TRBJ2-1
CDR3 protein: ASSLASSGSGSYNEQF

V gene: TRBV7-9
J gene: TRBJ1-2
CDR3 protein: ASSPGQEGYGYT

V gene: TRBV20-1
J gene: TRBJ2-7
CDR3 protein: SAPTGRREQY

V gene: TRBV4-3
J gene: TRBJ2-2
CDR3 protein: ASSQVGKSTGELF

V gene: TRBV4-1
J gene: TRBJ2-1
CDR3 protein: ASSQGTASGVAGEQF

V gene: TRBV5-1
J gene: TRBJ2-3
CDR3 protein: ASSLVTDTQY

V gene: TRBV20-1
J gene: TRBJ1-1
CDR3 protein: SARPRNMNTEAF

V gene: TRBV7-9
J gene: TRBJ2-7
CDR3 protein: ASSSGRRSYEQY

V gene: TRBV27
J gene: TRBJ2-3
CDR3 protein: ASSLLLTDTQY

V gene: TRBV4-1
J gene: TRBJ1-6
CDR3 protein: ASSQTNAGTPPLH

V gene: TRBV7-9
J gene: TRBJ2-1
CDR3 protein: ASRPAGDTYNEQF

V gene: TRBV7-9
J gene: TRBJ2-1
CDR3 protein: ASSGRPRTRSNEQF

V gene: TRBV7-8
J gene: TRBJ2-3
CDR3 protein: ASNPGQADTQY

V gene: TRBV13
J gene: TRBJ2-1
CDR3 protein: ASSMRRVGNNEQF

V gene: TRBV3-1
J gene: TRBJ2-3
CDR3 protein: ASSQSGTATDTQY

V gene: TRBV7-9
J gene: TRBJ1-1
CDR3 protein: ASSSGQGFFTEAF